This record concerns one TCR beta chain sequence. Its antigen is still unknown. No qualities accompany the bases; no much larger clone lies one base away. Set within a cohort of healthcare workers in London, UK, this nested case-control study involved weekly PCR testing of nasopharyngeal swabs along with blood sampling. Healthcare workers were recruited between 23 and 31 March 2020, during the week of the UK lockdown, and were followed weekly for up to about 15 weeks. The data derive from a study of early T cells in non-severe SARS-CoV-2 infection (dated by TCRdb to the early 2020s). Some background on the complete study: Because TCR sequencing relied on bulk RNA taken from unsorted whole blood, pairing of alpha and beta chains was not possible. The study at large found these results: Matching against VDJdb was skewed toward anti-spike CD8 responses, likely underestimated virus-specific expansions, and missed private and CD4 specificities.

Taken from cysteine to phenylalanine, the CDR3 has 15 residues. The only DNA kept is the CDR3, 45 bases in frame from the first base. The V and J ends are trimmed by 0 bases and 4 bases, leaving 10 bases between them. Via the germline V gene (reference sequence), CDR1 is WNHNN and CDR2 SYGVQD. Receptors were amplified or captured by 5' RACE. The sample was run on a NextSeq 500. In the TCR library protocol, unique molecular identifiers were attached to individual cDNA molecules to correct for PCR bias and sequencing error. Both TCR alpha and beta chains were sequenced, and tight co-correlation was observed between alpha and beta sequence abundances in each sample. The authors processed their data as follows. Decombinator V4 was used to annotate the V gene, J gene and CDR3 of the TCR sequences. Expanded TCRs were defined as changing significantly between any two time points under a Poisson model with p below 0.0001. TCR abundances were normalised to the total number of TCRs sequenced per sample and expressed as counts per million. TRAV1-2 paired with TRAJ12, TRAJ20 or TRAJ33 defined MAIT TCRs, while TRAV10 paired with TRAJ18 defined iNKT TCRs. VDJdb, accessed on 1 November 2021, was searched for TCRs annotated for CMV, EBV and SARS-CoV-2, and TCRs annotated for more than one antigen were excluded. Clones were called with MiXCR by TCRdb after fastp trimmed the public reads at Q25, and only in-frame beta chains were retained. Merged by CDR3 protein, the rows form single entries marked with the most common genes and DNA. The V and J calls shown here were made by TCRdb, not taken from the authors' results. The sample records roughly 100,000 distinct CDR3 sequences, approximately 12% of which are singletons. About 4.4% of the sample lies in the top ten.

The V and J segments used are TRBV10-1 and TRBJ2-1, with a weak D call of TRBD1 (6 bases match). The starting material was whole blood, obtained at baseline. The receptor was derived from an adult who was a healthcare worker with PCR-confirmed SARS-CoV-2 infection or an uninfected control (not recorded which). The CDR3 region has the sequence CASSESTTGYNEQFF. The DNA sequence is TGCGCCAGCAGTGAGTCGACCACAGGGTACAATGAGCAGTTCTTC.